The rows below give T cell receptor beta chains drawn from one sample of a study of blood T cell repertoires in COVID-19. The table came from immunoSEQ multiplex PCR; TCRdb's copy has only in-frame clones and leaves some out. The sample has some 290,000 clones, nearly 90% seen once. Sequencing used PBMCs or T cells enriched from blood (not recorded which). These receptors came from a woman in her twenties or thirties who had recovered from COVID-19. Both conserved end residues are part of each CDR3. D genes are given only for firm matches. The listing skips clone size in some rows; elsewhere it reads once, few, many or a size class.

j_call v_call clone_size d_call cdr3_nt cdr3_aa
TRBJ1-6 TRBV6-5 NA TRBD1 TGTGCCAGCAGAAATCCGGGACAGGGTGTCTCCCTCCACTTT CASRNPGQGVSLHF
TRBJ1-1 TRBV28 NA NA TGTGCCAGCAGTTTCGGGGTTATGAACACTGAAGCTTTCTTT CASSFGVMNTEAFF
TRBJ2-6 TRBV7-9 NA NA TGTGCCAGCAGCTTCCACCGATGGCGGAACTCTGGGGCCAACGTCCTGACTTTC CASSFHRWRNSGANVLTF
TRBJ1-1 TRBV3-1/TRBV3-2 NA NA TGTGCCAGCGTCGCGGGGGACACCTGGGGATCCACTGAAGCTTTCTTT CASVAGDTWGSTEAFF
TRBJ1-4 TRBV9 NA NA TGTGCCAGCAGCGTAGCCACGGGGGGGGCCAACGGGGAAAAACTGTTTTTT CASSVATGGANGEKLFF
TRBJ1-3 TRBV7-9 once NA TGTGCCAGCAGCTTATTATCCTCTGGAAACACCATATATTTT CASSLLSSGNTIYF
TRBJ1-6 TRBV10-3 NA NA TGTGCCATCAGTGAGAACAGGTGGTCCCTCCACTTT CAISENRWSLHF
TRBJ1-5 TRBV20-1 NA TRBD1 TGCAGTGCTAGTTTGGTGGGGACAGGGTCGAGTCAGCCCCAGCATTTT CSASLVGTGSSQPQHF
TRBJ1-2 TRBV3-1/TRBV3-2 NA NA TGTGCCAGCAGCCAAGAACCTACGGGGGTTGGCTACACCTTC CASSQEPTGVGYTF
TRBJ2-2 TRBV6-2/TRBV6-3 NA NA TGTGCCAGCAGTTACAACAGATTGAACAGGGCCGGGGAGCTGTTTTTT CASSYNRLNRAGELFF
TRBJ1-2 TRBV30 NA NA TGTGCCCATGGGGCAGGGGATTACTATGGCTACACCTTC CAHGAGDYYGYTF
TRBJ2-3 TRBV29-1 NA TRBD2 TGCAGCGTTCATGGGACTAGCGGCACAGATACGCAGTATTTT CSVHGTSGTDTQYF
TRBJ2-2 TRBV12-5 NA TRBD2 TGTGCTAGTGGCCCGATAATTCAGACTAGCGGGAGGGCCTTCGGCACCGGGGAGCTGTTTTTT CASGPIIQTSGRAFGTGELFF
TRBJ1-2 TRBV21-1 NA NA TGTGCCAGCAGCAAAAAGGGGTGCTATGGCTACACCTTC CASSKKGCYGYTF
TRBJ1-1 TRBV18 NA NA TGTGCCAGCTCACGTCGGGGGGCTGGGGACACTGAAGCTTTCTTT CASSRRGAGDTEAFF
TRBJ2-3 TRBV7-9 NA NA TGTGCCAGCAGCTTATTGGGAGAGGTCACAGATACGCAGTATTTT CASSLLGEVTDTQYF
TRBJ1-1 TRBV5-4 NA TRBD1 TGTGCCAGCACCTTGGTCTCGGGCGGACAGGGACTCAACACTGAAGCTTTCTTT CASTLVSGGQGLNTEAFF
TRBJ2-7 TRBV30 NA TRBD1 TGTGCCTGGACTAGGACAGGGGGCAACGAGCAGTACTTC CAWTRTGGNEQYF
TRBJ1-5 TRBV4-1 NA NA TGCGCCAGCAGCGGGTCGGGGAATCAGCCCCAGCATTTT CASSGSGNQPQHF
TRBJ2-7 TRBV7-6 once NA TGTGCCAGCAGCCCTTCTCAGGGGCACTACGAGCAGTACTTC CASSPSQGHYEQYF
TRBJ2-1 TRBV18 NA TRBD2 TGTGCCAGCTCACTCTCAAGACTGGGACTAGCGGCCAACAATGAGCAGTTCTTC CASSLSRLGLAANNEQFF
TRBJ2-1 TRBV5-1 NA TRBD1 TGCGCCAGCAGCTTGGCCGGGACAGGTCCAAGCTCCTACAATGAGCAGTTCTTC CASSLAGTGPSSYNEQFF
TRBJ2-7 TRBV19 few NA TGTGCCAGTAGTATTTCGCGGGGTTCCTACGAGCAGTACTTC CASSISRGSYEQYF
TRBJ2-5 TRBV28 once NA TGTGCCAGCAGTTCAACGAGATCCCAGTACTTC CASSSTRSQYF